Shown below are 8 T cell receptor beta chains from a single sample sequenced in a study of preoperative IRX-2 immunotherapy in early breast cancer. Stated treatment: preoperative locoregional IRX-2 cytokine immunotherapy. Produced via immunoSEQ multiplex PCR; TCRdb's table is partial and in-frame only. The sample has around 38,000 clones; about 80% are singletons. Sequenced here: tumor tissue, sampled after IRX-2 immunotherapy. The receptors here all came from a human donor with breast cancer.

This chain uses TRBV19 with TRBJ1-2; the match to TRBD1 covers 7 bases. Germline assignment: CDR1 LNHDA and CDR2 SQIVND (reference sequence). The junction had 6 bases not matched to a gene; V was cut back by 1 base and J by 7 bases. This CDR3 has 14 residues. CDR3 in DNA: TGTGCCAGTAGTATAGCGACAGGGAGGATTGGCTACACCTTC. Translated, it gives CASSIATGRIGYTF. Together with reference TRBV19 and TRBJ1-2, the CDR3 gives the full variable domain: DGGITQSPKYLFRKEGQNVTLSCEQNLNHDAMYWYRQDPGQGLRLIYYSQIVNDFQKGDIAEGYSVSREKKESFPLTVTSAQKNPTAFYLCASSIATGRIGYTFGSGTRLTVV.

About this clone itself: Other DNA sequences in this sample translate to the same CDR3. The V and J genes are TRBV19 and TRBJ1-1, with 9 bases that match TRBD1. Trimming removed 5 bases from V and 4 bases from J; junction bases left unmatched: 5. The CDR3 has 14 residues. Germline lookup yields CDR1 LNHDA and CDR2 SQIVND (reference sequence). CDR3 sequence: CASSLTGGITEAFF. Written as DNA, the CDR3 is TGTGCCAGTAGTTTGACAGGGGGAATCACTGAAGCTTTCTTT.

The chain recombines TRBV14 with TRBJ2-3; 8 nucleotides agree with TRBD2. CDR1 is SGHDN, CDR2 FVKESK, per germline. V lost 0 bases and J lost 2; bases outside the gene matches: 4. This CDR3 spans 16 amino acids. The CDR3 region is CASSQDSGIYTDTQYF. Written as DNA, the CDR3 is TGTGCCAGCAGCCAAGATAGCGGGATATACACAGATACGCAGTATTTT.

The chain couples TRBV28 to TRBJ1-3; weak D call: TRBD1 (5 bases). The germline gives CDR1 MDHEN, CDR2 SYDVKM. The CDR3 length is 15 residues. The V end was cut by 5 bases, the J end by 4 bases, with 15 bases between. CDR3 bases: TGTGCCAGCAGTACCCCCCAGGGTTCGGGAAACACCATATATTTT. Its translation: CASSTPQGSGNTIYF.

The rearrangement joins TRBV18 to TRBJ1-1; the D gene is possibly TRBD1 (6 bases). CDR1 and CDR2 from the germline V gene are KGHSH and LQKENI. V lost 6 bases and J 4 bases, leaving 18 bases between the germline ends. The CDR3 sequence is 15 residues long. CDR3 sequence: CASSPPFGGGTEAFF. The CDR3 DNA is TGTGCCAGCTCGCCGCCTTTTGGAGGGGGCACTGAAGCTTTCTTT.

The chain joins TRBV19 to TRBJ1-2; D is unresolved. Germline V gene data show CDR1 as LNHDA and CDR2 as SQIVND (reference sequence). V lost 5 bases and J lost 2, with 12 bases in between. The CDR3 has 14 residues. CDR3 sequence: CASSVPESNYGYTF. CDR3 nucleotides: TGTGCCAGTAGTGTCCCAGAAAGCAACTATGGCTACACCTTC.

The V call is TRBV10-1, the J call TRBJ1-1, with TRBD1 matching 7 bases. CDR1 is WNHNN and CDR2 is SYGVQD in the germline V gene (reference sequence). With 2 bases clipped from V and 6 bases from J, the junction kept 12 bases outside the gene matches. The CDR3 is 16 amino acids. The CDR3 loop reads CASSEGLGTANPEAFF. The CDR3 bases are TGCGCCAGCAGTGAGGGTCTAGGGACAGCGAATCCTGAAGCTTTCTTT.

The chain links TRBV6-8 to TRBJ2-3, with D maybe TRBD1 (6 bases). The V end was cut by 5 bases, the J end by 0 bases, with 15 bases between. This CDR3 has 16 amino acids. CDR1 and CDR2 from the germline V gene are MNHGY and SAAAGT. The CDR3 bases are TGTGCCAGCAGTGCTCAGGGGTTCTCTAGCACAGATACGCAGTATTTT. This encodes CASSAQGFSSTDTQYF.